In this sample, the clone carrying this T cell receptor beta chain turned up many times. The antigen is undetermined. Authors of the study amplified TCR beta CDR3 regions from RNA transcripts. The primer set for the first-round RT-PCR of the TCR CDR3 was HTBI. TCRdb itself ran the multiplex PCR reads through MiXCR, one entry per CDR3 protein. The sample has hundreds of thousands of distinct CDR3 sequences; about 12% are singletons. The CDR3 contains 14 residues. Germline V gene sequence: CDR1 SEHNR, CDR2 FQNEAQ (reference sequence). Trimming removed 4 bases from V and 5 bases from J; junction bases left unmatched: 6. The sample belongs to a study of T cells in Graves' hyperthyroidism and ophthalmopathy. Cells are PBMCs isolated from more than 8.5 ml of fresh blood. Study-level results: Most expanded thyroid clonotypes above 0.001 recurred in blood.

Sequenced: blood. The receptor's source is a woman aged 18-29 years with Graves' hyperthyroidism. This sequence joins TRBV7-9 and TRBJ2-5; 8 bases match TRBD1. DNA for the CDR3: TGTGCCAGCAGCTCATACCGGGACAGGGAGACCCAGTACTTC. It encodes CASSSYRDRETQYF.